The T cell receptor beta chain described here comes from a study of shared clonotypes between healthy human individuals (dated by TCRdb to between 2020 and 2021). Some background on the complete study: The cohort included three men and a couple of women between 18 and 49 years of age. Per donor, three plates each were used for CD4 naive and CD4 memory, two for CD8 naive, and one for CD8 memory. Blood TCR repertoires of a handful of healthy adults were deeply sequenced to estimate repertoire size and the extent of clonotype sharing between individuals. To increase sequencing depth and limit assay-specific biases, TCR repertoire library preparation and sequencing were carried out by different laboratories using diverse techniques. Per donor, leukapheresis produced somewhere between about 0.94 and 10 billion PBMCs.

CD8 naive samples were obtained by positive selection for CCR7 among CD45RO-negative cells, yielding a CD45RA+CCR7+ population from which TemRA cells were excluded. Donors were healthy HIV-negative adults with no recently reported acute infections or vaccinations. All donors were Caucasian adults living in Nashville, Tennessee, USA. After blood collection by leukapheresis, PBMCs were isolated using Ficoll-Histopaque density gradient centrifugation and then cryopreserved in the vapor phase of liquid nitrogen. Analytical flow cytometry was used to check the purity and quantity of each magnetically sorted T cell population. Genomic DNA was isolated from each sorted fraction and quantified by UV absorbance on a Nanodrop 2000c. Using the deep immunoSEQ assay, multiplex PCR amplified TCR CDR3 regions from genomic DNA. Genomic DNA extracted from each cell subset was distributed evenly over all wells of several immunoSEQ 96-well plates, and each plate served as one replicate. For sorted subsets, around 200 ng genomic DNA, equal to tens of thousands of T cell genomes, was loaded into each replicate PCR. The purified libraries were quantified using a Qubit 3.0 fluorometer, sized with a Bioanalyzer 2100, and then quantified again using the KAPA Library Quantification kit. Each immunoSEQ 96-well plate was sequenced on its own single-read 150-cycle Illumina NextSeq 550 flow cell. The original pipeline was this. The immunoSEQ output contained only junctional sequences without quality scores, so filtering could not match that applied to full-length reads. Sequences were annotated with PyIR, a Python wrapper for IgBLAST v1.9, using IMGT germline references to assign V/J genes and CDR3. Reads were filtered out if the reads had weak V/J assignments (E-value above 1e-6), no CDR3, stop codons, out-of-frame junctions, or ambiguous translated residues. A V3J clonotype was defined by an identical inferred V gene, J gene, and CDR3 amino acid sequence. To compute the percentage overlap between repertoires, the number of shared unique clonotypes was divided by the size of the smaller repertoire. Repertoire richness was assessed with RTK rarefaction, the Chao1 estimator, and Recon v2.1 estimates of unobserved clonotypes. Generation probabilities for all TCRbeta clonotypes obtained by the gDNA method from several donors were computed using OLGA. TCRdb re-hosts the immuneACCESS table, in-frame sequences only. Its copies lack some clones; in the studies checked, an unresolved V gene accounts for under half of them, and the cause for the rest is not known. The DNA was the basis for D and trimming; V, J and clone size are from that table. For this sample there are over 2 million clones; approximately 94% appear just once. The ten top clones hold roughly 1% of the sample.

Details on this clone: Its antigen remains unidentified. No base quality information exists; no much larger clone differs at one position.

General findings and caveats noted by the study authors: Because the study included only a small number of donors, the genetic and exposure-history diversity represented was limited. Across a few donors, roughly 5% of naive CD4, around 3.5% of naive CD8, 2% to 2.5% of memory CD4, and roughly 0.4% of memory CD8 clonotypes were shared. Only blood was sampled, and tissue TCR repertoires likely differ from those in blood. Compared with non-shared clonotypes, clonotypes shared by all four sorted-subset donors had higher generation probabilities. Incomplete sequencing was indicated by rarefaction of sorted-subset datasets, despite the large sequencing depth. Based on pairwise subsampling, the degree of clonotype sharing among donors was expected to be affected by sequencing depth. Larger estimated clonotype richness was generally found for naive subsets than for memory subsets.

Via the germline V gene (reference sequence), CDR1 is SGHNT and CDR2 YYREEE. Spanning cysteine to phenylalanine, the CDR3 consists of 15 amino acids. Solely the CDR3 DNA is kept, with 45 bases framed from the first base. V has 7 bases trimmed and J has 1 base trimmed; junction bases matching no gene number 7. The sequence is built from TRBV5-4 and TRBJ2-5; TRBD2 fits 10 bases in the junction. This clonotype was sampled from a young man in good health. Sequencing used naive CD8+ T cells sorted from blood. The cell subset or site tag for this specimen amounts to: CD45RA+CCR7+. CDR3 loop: CASGWASGSQETQYF. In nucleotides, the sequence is TGTGCCAGCGGTTGGGCTAGCGGGAGCCAAGAGACCCAGTACTTC.